Reported below is one TCR beta chain. Between the trimmed V and J ends, which lost 6 bases and 0 bases, there was a span of 10 bases. This CDR3 region has 14 residues. Germline CDR1 reads SEHNR; CDR2 reads FQNEAQ (reference sequence). The source of the sample is a study of blood T cell repertoires in COVID-19. Background on the study: Samples of COVID-19 (acute and convalescent) were obtained from the United States, Italy and Spain. In each case, the material was cDNA or gDNA derived from T cells, B-cell-depleted T cells, or PBMCs.

The authors' processing: The assay estimated nucleated cells by amplifying reference gene primers. Sequenced by immunoSEQ multiplex PCR; TCRdb stores in-frame clones only, minus some. The DNA gave D and trimming, while V, J and clone size come from that table. The sample carries 150,000 to 200,000 clones, more than 75% recorded once. Sequencing was performed on peripheral blood. V is TRBV7-9 and J is TRBJ2-3; D is undetermined. The TCR originated in a man between 40 and 49 years old with active or convalescent COVID-19. The CDR3 sequence is CASSPGSSTDTQYF. In nucleotides, the CDR3 is TGTGCCAGCAGTCCGGGTTCCAGCACAGATACGCAGTATTTT. The variable domain in full, completed from reference TRBV7-9 and TRBJ2-3, reads DTGVSQNPRHKITKRGQNVTFRCDPISEHNRLYWYRQTLGQGPEFLTYFQNEAQLEKSRLLSDRFSAERPKGSFSTLEIQRTEQGDSAMYLCASSPGSSTDTQYFGPGTRLTVL.